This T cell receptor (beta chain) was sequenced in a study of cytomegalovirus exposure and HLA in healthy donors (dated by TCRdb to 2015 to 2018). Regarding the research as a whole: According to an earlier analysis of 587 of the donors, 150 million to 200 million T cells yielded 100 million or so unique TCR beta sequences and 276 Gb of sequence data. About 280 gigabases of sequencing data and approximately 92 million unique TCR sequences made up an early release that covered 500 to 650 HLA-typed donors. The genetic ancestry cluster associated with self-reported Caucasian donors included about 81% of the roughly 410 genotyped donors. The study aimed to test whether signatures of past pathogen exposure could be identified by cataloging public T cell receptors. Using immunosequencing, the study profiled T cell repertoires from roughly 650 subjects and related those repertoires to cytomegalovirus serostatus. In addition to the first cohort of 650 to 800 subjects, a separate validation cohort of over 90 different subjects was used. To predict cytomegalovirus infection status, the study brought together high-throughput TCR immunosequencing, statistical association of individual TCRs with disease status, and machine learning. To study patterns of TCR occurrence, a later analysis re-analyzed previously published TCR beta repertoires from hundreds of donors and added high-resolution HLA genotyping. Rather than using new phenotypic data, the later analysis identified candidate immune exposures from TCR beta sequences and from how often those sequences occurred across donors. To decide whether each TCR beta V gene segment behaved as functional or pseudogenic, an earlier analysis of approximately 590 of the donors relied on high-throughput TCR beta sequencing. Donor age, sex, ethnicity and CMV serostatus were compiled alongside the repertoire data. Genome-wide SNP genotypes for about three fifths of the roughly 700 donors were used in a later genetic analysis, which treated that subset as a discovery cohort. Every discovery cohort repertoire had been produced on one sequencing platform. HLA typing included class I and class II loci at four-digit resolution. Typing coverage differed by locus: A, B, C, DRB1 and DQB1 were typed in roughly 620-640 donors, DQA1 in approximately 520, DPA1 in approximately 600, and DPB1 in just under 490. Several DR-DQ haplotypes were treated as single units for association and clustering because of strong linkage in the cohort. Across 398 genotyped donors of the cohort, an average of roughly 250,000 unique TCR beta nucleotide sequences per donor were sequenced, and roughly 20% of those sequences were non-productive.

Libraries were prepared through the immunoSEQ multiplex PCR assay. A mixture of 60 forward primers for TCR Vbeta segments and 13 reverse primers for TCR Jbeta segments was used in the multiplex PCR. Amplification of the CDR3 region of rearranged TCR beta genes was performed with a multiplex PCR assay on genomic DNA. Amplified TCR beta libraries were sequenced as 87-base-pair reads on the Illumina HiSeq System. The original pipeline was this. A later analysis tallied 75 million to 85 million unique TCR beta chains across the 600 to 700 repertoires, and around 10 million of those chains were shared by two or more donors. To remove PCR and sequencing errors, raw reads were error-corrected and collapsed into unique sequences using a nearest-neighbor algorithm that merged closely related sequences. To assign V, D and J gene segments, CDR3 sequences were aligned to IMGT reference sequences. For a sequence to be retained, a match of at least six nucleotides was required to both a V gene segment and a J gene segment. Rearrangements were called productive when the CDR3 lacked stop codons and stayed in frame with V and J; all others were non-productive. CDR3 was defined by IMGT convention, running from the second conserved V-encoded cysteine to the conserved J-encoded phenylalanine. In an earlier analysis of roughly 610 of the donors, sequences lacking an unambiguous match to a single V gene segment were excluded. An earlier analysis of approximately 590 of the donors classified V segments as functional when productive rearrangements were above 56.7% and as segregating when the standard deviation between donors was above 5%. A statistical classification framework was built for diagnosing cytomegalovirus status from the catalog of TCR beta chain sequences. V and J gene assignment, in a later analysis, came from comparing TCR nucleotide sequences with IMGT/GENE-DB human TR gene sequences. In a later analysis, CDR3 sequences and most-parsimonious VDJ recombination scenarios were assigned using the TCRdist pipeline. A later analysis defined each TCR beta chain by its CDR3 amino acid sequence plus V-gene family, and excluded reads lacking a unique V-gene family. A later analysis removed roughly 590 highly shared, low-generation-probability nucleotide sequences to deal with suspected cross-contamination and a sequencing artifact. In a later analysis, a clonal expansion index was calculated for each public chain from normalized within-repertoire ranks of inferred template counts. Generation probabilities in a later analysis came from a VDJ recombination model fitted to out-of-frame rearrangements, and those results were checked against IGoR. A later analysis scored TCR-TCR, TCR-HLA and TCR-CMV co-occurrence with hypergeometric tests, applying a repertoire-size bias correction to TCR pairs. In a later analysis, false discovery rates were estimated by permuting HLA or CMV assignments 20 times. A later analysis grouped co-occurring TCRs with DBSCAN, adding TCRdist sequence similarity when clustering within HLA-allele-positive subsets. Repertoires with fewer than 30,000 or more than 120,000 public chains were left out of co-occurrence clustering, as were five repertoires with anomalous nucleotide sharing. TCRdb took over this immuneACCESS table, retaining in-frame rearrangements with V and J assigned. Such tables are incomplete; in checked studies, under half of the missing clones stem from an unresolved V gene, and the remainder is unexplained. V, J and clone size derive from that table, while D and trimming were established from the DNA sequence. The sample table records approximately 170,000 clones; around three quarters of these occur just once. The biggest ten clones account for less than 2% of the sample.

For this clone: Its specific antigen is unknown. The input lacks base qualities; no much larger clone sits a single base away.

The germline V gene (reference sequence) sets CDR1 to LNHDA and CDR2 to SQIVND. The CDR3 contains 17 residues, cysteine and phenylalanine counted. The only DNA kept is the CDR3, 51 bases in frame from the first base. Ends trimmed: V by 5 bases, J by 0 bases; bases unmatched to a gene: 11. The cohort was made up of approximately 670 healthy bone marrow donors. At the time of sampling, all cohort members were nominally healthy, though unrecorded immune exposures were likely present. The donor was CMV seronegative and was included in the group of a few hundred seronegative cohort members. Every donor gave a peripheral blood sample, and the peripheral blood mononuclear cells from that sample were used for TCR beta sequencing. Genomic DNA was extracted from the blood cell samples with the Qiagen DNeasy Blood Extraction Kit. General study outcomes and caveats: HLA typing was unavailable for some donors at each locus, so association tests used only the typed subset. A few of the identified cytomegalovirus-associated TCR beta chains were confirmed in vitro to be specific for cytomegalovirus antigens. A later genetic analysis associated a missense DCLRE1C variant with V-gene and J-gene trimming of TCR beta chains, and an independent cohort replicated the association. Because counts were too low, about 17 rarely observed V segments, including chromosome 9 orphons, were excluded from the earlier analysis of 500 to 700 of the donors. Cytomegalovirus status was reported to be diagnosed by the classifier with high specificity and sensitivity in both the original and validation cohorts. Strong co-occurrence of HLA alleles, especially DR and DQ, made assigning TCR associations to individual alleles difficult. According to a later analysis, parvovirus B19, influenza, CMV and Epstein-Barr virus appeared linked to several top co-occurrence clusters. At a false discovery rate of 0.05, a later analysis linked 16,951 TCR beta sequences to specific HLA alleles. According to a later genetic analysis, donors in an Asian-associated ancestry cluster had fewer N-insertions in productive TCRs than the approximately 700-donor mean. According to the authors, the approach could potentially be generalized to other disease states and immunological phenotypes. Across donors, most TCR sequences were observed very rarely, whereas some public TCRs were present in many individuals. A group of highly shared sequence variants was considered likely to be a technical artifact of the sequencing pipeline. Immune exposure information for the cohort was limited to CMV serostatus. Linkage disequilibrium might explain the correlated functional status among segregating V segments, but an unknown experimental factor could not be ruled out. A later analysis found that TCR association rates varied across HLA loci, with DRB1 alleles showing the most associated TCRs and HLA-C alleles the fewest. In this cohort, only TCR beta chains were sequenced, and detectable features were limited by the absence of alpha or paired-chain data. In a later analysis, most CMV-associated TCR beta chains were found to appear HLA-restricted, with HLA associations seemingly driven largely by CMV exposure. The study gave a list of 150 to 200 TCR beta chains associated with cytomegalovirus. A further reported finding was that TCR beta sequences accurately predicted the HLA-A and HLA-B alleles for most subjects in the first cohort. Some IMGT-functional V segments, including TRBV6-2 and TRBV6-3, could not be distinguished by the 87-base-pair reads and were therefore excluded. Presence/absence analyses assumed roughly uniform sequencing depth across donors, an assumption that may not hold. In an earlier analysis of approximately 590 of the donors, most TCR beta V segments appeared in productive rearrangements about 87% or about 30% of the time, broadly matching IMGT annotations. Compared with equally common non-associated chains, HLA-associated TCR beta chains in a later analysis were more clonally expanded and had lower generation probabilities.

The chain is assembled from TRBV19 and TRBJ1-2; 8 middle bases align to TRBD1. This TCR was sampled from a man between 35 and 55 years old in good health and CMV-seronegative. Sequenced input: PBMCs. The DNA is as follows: TGTGCCAGTAGTCGGATACAGGGGGTTAAAGCTAACTATGGCTACACCTTC. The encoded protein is CASSRIQGVKANYGYTF.